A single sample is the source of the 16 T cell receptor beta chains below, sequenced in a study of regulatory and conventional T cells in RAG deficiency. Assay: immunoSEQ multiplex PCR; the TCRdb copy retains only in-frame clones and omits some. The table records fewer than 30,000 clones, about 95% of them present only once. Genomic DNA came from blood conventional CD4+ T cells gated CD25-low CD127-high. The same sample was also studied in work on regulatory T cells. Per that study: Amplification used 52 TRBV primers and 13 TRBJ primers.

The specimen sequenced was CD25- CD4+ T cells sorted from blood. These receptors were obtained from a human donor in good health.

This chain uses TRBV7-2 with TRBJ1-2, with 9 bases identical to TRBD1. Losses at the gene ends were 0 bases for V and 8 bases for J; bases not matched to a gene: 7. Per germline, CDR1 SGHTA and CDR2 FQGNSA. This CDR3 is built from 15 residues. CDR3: CASSLATGGQGGYTF. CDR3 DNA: TGTGCCAGCAGCTTAGCAACAGGGGGCCAAGGCGGCTACACCTTC.

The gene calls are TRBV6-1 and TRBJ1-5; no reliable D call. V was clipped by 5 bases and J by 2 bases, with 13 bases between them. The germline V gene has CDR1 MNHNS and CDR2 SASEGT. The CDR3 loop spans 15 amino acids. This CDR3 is CASSPGIAGNQPQHF. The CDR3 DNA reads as TGTGCCAGCAGTCCGGGGATAGCGGGCAATCAGCCCCAGCATTTT.

DNA for the CDR3: TGTGCCAGCACAGGGCCGAACACTGAAGCTTTCTTT. It yields the protein CASTGPNTEAFF. The chain employs TRBV9 and TRBJ1-1; D might be TRBD1 (5 bases). Germline CDR1 SGDLS, CDR2 YYNGEE. V lost 6 bases, J lost 1 base, and 7 bases lay in between. The length of the CDR3 is 12 residues.

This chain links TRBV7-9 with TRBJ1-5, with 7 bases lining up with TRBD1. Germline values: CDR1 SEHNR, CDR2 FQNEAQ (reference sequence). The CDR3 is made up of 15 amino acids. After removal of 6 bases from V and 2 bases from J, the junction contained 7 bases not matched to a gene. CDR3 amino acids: CASSPWTGRNQPQHF. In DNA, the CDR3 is TGTGCCAGCAGTCCCTGGACAGGTCGCAATCAGCCCCAGCATTTT.

The CDR3, as DNA: TGTGCCAGCAGTTACTTGGGACAGGGGAACACTGAAGCTTTCTTT. Encoded protein: CASSYLGQGNTEAFF. This chain joins TRBV6-5 and TRBJ1-1, with 9 positions matching TRBD1. The germline V gene encodes CDR1 MNHEY and CDR2 SVGAGI. The ends lost 1 base at V and 1 base at J; junction bases unmatched: 1. CDR3 size: 15 residues.

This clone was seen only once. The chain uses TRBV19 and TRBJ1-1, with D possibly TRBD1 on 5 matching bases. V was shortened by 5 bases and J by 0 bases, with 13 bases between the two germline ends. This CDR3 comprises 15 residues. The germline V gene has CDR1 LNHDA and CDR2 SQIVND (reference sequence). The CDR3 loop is CASSASGSLNTEAFF. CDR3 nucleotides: TGTGCCAGTAGTGCCTCAGGGTCTTTGAACACTGAAGCTTTCTTT.

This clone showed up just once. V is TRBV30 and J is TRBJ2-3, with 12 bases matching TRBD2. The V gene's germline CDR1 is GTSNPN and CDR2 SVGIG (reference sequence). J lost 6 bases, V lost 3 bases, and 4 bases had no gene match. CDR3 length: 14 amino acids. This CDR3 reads CAWRLAGGSDTQYF. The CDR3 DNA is TGTGCCTGGAGACTAGCGGGGGGCTCGGATACGCAGTATTTT.

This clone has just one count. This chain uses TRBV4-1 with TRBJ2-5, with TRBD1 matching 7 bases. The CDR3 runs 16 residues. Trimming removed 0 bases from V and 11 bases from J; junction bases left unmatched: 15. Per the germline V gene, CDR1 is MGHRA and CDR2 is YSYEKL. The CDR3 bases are TGCGCCAGCAGCCAAGATAGGTACAGGGGCCCTCGTCAGCAGTACTTC. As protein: CASSQDRYRGPRQQYF.

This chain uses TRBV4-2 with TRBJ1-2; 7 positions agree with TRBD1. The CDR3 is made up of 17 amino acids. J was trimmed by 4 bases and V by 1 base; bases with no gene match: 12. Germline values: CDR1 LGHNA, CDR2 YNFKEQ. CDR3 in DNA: TGTGCCAGCAGCCAAGCCCAGGGTCAGGGGGGTACCTATGGCTACACCTTC. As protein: CASSQAQGQGGTYGYTF.

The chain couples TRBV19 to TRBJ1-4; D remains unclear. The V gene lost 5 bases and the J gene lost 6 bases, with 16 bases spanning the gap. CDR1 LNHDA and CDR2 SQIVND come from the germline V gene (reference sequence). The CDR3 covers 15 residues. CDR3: CASSPQGSRDEKLFF. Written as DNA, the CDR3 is TGTGCCAGTAGTCCCCAAGGATCGAGGGATGAAAAACTGTTTTTT.

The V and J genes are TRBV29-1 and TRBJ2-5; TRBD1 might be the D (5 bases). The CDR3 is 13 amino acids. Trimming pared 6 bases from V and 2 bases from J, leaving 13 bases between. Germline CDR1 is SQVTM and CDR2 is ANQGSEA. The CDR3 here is CSVRRQLQETQYF. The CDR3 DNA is TGCAGCGTCAGGAGACAGTTACAAGAGACCCAGTACTTC.

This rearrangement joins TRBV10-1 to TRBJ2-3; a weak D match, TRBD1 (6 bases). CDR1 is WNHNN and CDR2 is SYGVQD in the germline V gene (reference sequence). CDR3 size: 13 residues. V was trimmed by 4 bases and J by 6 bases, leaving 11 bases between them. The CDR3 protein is CASSGGGEDTQYF. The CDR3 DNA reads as TGCGCCAGCAGTGGAGGGGGTGAGGATACGCAGTATTTT.

Written as DNA, the CDR3 is TGTGCCAGCCAGGACAGGGTACAGACCCAGTACTTC. This encodes CASQDRVQTQYF. The V call is TRBV19, the J call TRBJ2-5; 8 bases agree with TRBD1. Trimming cost V 9 bases and J 6 bases; bases outside gene matches: 6. The CDR3 covers 12 residues. The germline gives CDR1 LNHDA, CDR2 SQIVND (reference sequence).

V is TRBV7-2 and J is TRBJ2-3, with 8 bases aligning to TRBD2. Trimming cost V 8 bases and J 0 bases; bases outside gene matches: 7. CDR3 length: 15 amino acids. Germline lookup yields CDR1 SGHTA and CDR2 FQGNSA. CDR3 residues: CASLNGGASTDTQYF. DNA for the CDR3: TGTGCCAGCCTTAACGGGGGGGCTAGCACAGATACGCAGTATTTT.

CDR3 nucleotide sequence: TGTGCCAGCAGTCCAGGGACAGGGAAGGGTGAAGCTTTCTTT. It translates to CASSPGTGKGEAFF. The V gene is TRBV28, the J gene TRBJ1-1, with 9 nucleotides matching TRBD1. V shed 5 bases, J shed 7 bases, and the junction held 8 bases outside the gene matches. CDR1 is MDHEN and CDR2 is SYDVKM in the germline V gene. The CDR3 totals 14 residues.

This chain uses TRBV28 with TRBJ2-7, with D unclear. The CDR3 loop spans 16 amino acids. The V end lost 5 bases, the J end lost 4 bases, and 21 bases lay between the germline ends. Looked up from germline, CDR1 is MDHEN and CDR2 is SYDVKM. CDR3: CASSLVIPRAKYEQYF. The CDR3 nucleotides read TGTGCCAGCAGTCTAGTTATACCTCGCGCCAAATACGAGCAGTACTTC.